These T cell receptor beta chains were read from a single sample in a study of CD8+ T cells in alopecia areata. Assay used: immunoSEQ multiplex PCR; TCRdb lists only in-frame clones, some missing. Of 150,000 to 200,000 clones in the sample, roughly 60% were seen once. Sequencing was done on a sample of CD4+ T cells sorted from blood. These receptors were taken from a human donor in good health. Each CDR3 is given with its conserved first and last residue. The D gene is left open where the match is weak. Clone size appears in some rows only: once, few, many, or a class for an expanded clone.

>TRBV15|-|TRBJ2-4|-
CATSRGTATDKNIQYF
TGTGCCACCAGCAGAGGGACAGCGACGGACAAAAACATTCAGTACTTC
>TRBV5-1|TRBD2|TRBJ2-5|-
CASGRTSGNQETQYF
TGCGCCAGCGGAAGGACTAGCGGGAATCAAGAGACCCAGTACTTC
>TRBV6-5|TRBD1|TRBJ2-5|-
CASSYSGTGRFEYF
TGTGCCAGCAGTTACTCTGGGACAGGGAGGTTCGAGTACTTC
>TRBV25-1|TRBD1|TRBJ2-3|-
CASSDTGQGTDTQYF
TGTGCCAGCAGTGATACGGGACAGGGTACAGATACGCAGTATTTT
>TRBV7-9|TRBD2|TRBJ2-2|many
CASSSSRASGTSGELFF
TGTGCCAGCAGCTCCTCCAGGGCTAGCGGGACGTCCGGGGAGCTGTTTTTT
>TRBV5-1|TRBD2|TRBJ2-2|-
CASSRTLPRGTGELFF
TGCGCCAGCAGCAGGACCCTCCCGCGGGGGACCGGGGAGCTGTTTTTT
>TRBV2|-|TRBJ1-2|-
CASSETPGVPGYTF
TGTGCCAGCAGCGAAACTCCAGGCGTCCCAGGCTACACCTTC
>TRBV4-1|-|TRBJ2-5|-
CASSQEVQGAWETQYF
TGCGCCAGCAGCCAAGAGGTCCAGGGCGCCTGGGAGACCCAGTACTTC
>TRBV29-1|-|TRBJ1-1|few
CSVGGKNTEAFF
TGCAGCGTTGGTGGCAAGAACACTGAAGCTTTCTTT
>TRBV20-1|-|TRBJ1-1|-
CSATGMRAFF
TGCAGTGCTACAGGGATGAGGGCTTTCTTT
>TRBV30|-|TRBJ1-2|-
CAWTTFYGYTF
TGTGCCTGGACTACCTTCTATGGCTACACCTTC
>TRBV30|TRBD1|TRBJ2-7|few
CAWSATRDSPYF
TGTGCCTGGAGTGCAACCCGGGACAGTCCGTACTTC
>TRBV29-1|TRBD1|TRBJ2-2|-
CSVGRGQVGELFF
TGCAGCGTTGGCAGGGGGCAAGTCGGGGAGCTGTTTTTT
>TRBV5-1|TRBD1|TRBJ2-4|-
CASSLATGVYIQYF
TGCGCCAGCAGCTTGGCGACAGGGGTCTACATTCAGTACTTC
>TRBV29-1|-|TRBJ1-1|-
CSVVKSGGTEAFF
TGCAGCGTTGTCAAGTCGGGGGGGACTGAAGCTTTCTTT
>TRBV19|-|TRBJ1-1|few
CASSMRPSNTEAFF
TGTGCCAGTAGTATGCGTCCTTCGAACACTGAAGCTTTCTTT
>TRBV7-9|-|TRBJ1-2|few
CASSLGTFGGYTF
TGTGCCAGCAGCCTAGGGACGTTTGGTGGCTACACCTTC
>TRBV5-6|-|TRBJ2-5|-
CASSPLYATQYF
TGTGCCAGCAGCCCCCTTTACGCGACCCAGTACTTC
>TRBV7-3|-|TRBJ1-5|-
CASSRTGVVWNQPQHF
TGTGCCAGCAGCCGAACAGGTGTAGTTTGGAATCAGCCCCAGCATTTT
>TRBV4-1|-|TRBJ2-5|-
CASSQVVGQETQYF
TGCGCCAGCAGCCAAGTCGTCGGTCAAGAGACCCAGTACTTC
>TRBV25-1|TRBD2|TRBJ2-2|-
CASGASGTATGELFF
TGTGCCAGCGGGGCAAGCGGGACGGCCACCGGGGAGCTGTTTTTT
>TRBV29-1|-|TRBJ2-7|-
CSVVGREPYEQYF
TGCAGCGTTGTCGGCAGGGAGCCCTACGAGCAGTACTTC
>TRBV5-6|TRBD2|TRBJ2-1|-
CASSFRLAGNEQFF
TGTGCCAGCAGCTTTCGACTAGCGGGGAATGAGCAGTTCTTC
>TRBV10-2|TRBD2|TRBJ2-7|once
CASRTPRWEGPYEQYF
TGCGCCAGCAGGACTCCCCGGTGGGAGGGTCCATACGAGCAGTACTTC
>TRBV14|-|TRBJ2-7|-
CASSQERLGTYEQYF
TGTGCCAGCAGCCAAGAACGACTGGGGACCTACGAGCAGTACTTC
>TRBV4-2|TRBD1|TRBJ2-6|-
CASSREAGQGVSGANVLTF
TGTGCCAGCAGCCGAGAAGCCGGACAGGGAGTTTCGGGGGCCAACGTCCTGACTTTC
>TRBV11-2|-|TRBJ2-7|-
CASRGPGSSYEQYF
TGTGCCAGCAGGGGACCGGGGAGCTCCTACGAGCAGTACTTC
>TRBV29-1|-|TRBJ1-5|-
CSVVQESNQPQHF
TGCAGCGTTGTCCAGGAAAGCAATCAGCCCCAGCATTTT
>TRBV11-2|-|TRBJ2-3|-
CASSIPPGDTQYF
TGTGCCAGCAGCATACCGCCTGGGGATACGCAGTATTTT
>TRBV28|-|TRBJ1-2|-
CASSFRWGGPNYGYTF
TGTGCCAGCAGTTTCAGGTGGGGAGGTCCGAACTATGGCTACACCTTC
>TRBV15|-|TRBJ1-5|-
CATSRVSGIGRGVQPQHF
TGTGCCACCAGCAGAGTTTCGGGGATCGGGCGGGGGGTACAGCCCCAGCATTTT
>TRBV2|TRBD1|TRBJ2-4|-
CASRLTGGEDIQYF
TGTGCCAGCAGACTTACAGGGGGCGAGGACATTCAGTACTTC
>TRBV4-1|-|TRBJ2-7|few
CASSTVGESYEQYF
TGCGCCAGCAGTACCGTGGGAGAATCCTACGAGCAGTACTTC
>TRBV7-9|TRBD2|TRBJ2-7|-
CASSAILAGSSYEQYF
TGTGCCAGCAGCGCGATATTAGCGGGGAGCTCCTACGAGCAGTACTTC
>TRBV4-1|TRBD2|TRBJ2-7|-
CASSQDLLGGSFPLGEQYF
TGCGCCAGCAGCCAAGATTTATTGGGCGGGAGTTTCCCTTTGGGGGAGCAGTACTTC
>TRBV7-3|TRBD2|TRBJ2-2|few
CASSLLGLAGKTGELFF
TGTGCCAGCAGCTTATTGGGTCTAGCGGGAAAAACCGGGGAGCTGTTTTTT
>TRBV5-6|TRBD1|TRBJ2-7|-
CASSLRDSGSDEQYF
TGTGCCAGCAGTCTCCGGGACAGCGGCTCCGACGAGCAGTACTTC
>TRBV7-9|TRBD2|TRBJ2-2|-
CASSLAGGVNTGELFF
TGTGCCAGCAGCTTGGCGGGAGGAGTGAACACCGGGGAGCTGTTTTTT
>TRBV9|TRBD2|TRBJ2-7|few
CASSLGAGVAYEQYF
TGTGCCAGCAGCTTAGGAGCGGGAGTCGCCTACGAGCAGTACTTC
>TRBV29-1|TRBD1|TRBJ1-1|-
CSAGDSEAFF
TGCAGCGCAGGGGACAGTGAAGCTTTCTTT
>TRBV29-1|-|TRBJ2-4|few
CSVAPRVTAKNIQYF
TGCAGCGTTGCACCCAGGGTCACAGCCAAAAACATTCAGTACTTC
>TRBV29-1|-|TRBJ1-1|-
CSVGQPNTEAFF
TGCAGCGTTGGGCAGCCCAACACTGAAGCTTTCTTT
>TRBV7-2|-|TRBJ1-2|few
CASSFQPPYGYTF
TGTGCCAGCAGCTTCCAACCCCCCTATGGCTACACCTTC
>TRBV18|TRBD1|TRBJ1-6|-
CASSPPTGGRNSPLHF
TGTGCCAGCTCACCACCGACAGGGGGTCGTAATTCACCCCTCCACTTT
>TRBV30|-|TRBJ2-7|-
CAWSRDGTYEQYF
TGTGCCTGGAGTCGGGACGGGACCTACGAGCAGTACTTC
>TRBV29-1|TRBD1|TRBJ2-3|-
CSSGQGALDTQYF
TGCAGCTCAGGACAGGGGGCTTTGGATACGCAGTATTTT
>TRBV5-1|-|TRBJ2-1|once
CASSWGAGRNEQFF
TGCGCCAGCAGCTGGGGTGCAGGGCGTAATGAGCAGTTCTTC
>TRBV7-8|-|TRBJ1-5|-
CASSPQGLGNQPQHF
TGTGCCAGCAGCCCTCAAGGGTTGGGCAATCAGCCCCAGCATTTT
>TRBV25-1|-|TRBJ2-2|-
CASSENGGLDTGELFF
TGTGCCAGCAGTGAAAATGGGGGATTAGACACCGGGGAGCTGTTTTTT
>TRBV4-1|TRBD2|TRBJ2-1|-
CASSPALVERDYNEQFF
TGCGCCAGCAGCCCGGCCCTAGTGGAGCGGGACTACAATGAGCAGTTCTTC
>TRBV6-1|TRBD1|TRBJ1-2|-
CASRKETGANYGYTF
TGTGCCAGCAGAAAAGAGACAGGGGCTAACTATGGCTACACCTTC
>TRBV30|TRBD1|TRBJ1-2|-
CAWSRTGGYGYTF
TGTGCCTGGAGCCGGACAGGGGGGTATGGCTACACCTTC
>TRBV7-9|-|TRBJ2-7|-
CASSPGVGYEQYF
TGTGCCAGCAGCCCTGGTGTGGGTTACGAGCAGTACTTC
>TRBV25-1|-|TRBJ1-2|-
CASSDPRIRGYTF
TGTGCCAGCAGTGATCCCAGGATTCGTGGCTACACCTTC
>TRBV23-1|TRBD2|TRBJ2-7|few
CASRRLRELSRNEQYF
TGCGCCAGCAGAAGATTGCGGGAGTTAAGTAGGAACGAGCAGTACTTC
>TRBV5-1|-|TRBJ2-5|-
CASELGGVRETQYF
TGCGCCAGCGAGTTGGGCGGGGTCCGGGAGACCCAGTACTTC
>TRBV27|-|TRBJ2-7|-
CASSLRPGDEQYF
TGTGCCAGCAGTTTGAGGCCCGGGGACGAGCAGTACTTC
>TRBV29-1|TRBD1|TRBJ2-1|few
CSGRTGGNNEQFF
TGCAGCGGACGGACAGGGGGAAACAATGAGCAGTTCTTC
>TRBV28|-|TRBJ1-1|few
CASSGKINTEAFF
TGTGCCAGTTCAGGGAAAATTAACACTGAAGCTTTCTTT